These 8 T cell receptor beta chains were sequenced from one sample in a study of graft-versus-host responses after intestinal transplantation. The assay was immunoSEQ multiplex PCR, and TCRdb's table has in-frame clones only and misses some. The table records tens of thousands of clones, around nine tenths of them present only once. The source was PBMCs, collected 26 days after transplant. The receptors were sampled from a human patient who received an intestinal transplant, so some T cells may come from the graft donor.

This rearrangement joins TRBV18 to TRBJ2-1; D unresolved. The germline V gene encodes CDR1 KGHSH and CDR2 LQKENI. This CDR3 contains 13 residues. Between the trimmed V and J ends, which lost 2 bases and 8 bases, there was a span of 10 bases. CDR3 sequence: CASSPRPRDEQFF. Here the CDR3 DNA reads TGTGCCAGCTCACCAAGACCTCGGGATGAGCAGTTCTTC.

The chain uses TRBV7-9 and TRBJ1-1, with 12 bases that match TRBD1. CDR1 and CDR2 from the germline V gene are SEHNR and FQNEAQ (reference sequence). V dropped 5 bases and J dropped 12; count of bases not matched to a gene: 7. CDR3 length: 13 amino acids. The CDR3 DNA reads as TGTGCCAGCAGCCACGGGACAGGGGGCTGGACTTTCTTT. Its protein is CASSHGTGGWTFF.

The genes are TRBV4-1 and TRBJ2-5; unclear D gene. There are 14 residues in the CDR3. V was trimmed by 6 bases and J by 0 bases, leaving 11 bases between them. Germline V gene data show CDR1 as MGHRA and CDR2 as YSYEKL. CDR3 in amino acids: CASSSHLYQETQYF. CDR3 coding DNA: TGCGCCAGCAGTTCCCACTTGTACCAAGAGACCCAGTACTTC.

The rearrangement joins TRBV27 to TRBJ1-4, with 11 bases fitting TRBD1. CDR3 size: 16 residues. The ends lost 2 bases at V and 9 bases at J; junction bases unmatched: 8. The germline V gene has CDR1 MNHEY and CDR2 SMNVEV (reference sequence). CDR3 in amino acids: CASSLRWGQGGQKLFF. The DNA of the CDR3 is TGTGCCAGCAGTTTAAGGTGGGGACAGGGGGGCCAAAAACTGTTTTTT.

A single count supports this clone. The CDR3 DNA follows: TGTGCCACCTCTTTGGGACAGGGCTACGAGCAGTACTTC. Translation gives CATSLGQGYEQYF. This chain links TRBV27 with TRBJ2-5, with 9 positions matching TRBD1. Near its end, the DNA agrees better with TRBJ2-7, so the J call may be wrong. CDR1 and CDR2 from the germline V gene are MNHEY and SMNVEV (reference sequence). This CDR3 comprises 13 residues.

V is TRBV28 and J is TRBJ1-2, with 11 positions matching TRBD1. Germline lookup yields CDR1 MDHEN and CDR2 SYDVKM. This CDR3 has 17 amino acids. Losses at the gene ends were 3 bases for V and 8 bases for J; bases not matched to a gene: 14. The CDR3 region is CASSLPSTGQGGVGYTF. In DNA, the CDR3 is TGTGCCAGCAGTTTGCCCAGCACGGGACAGGGGGGAGTGGGCTACACCTTC.

The J gene is TRBJ1-6, the V gene TRBV28, with 9 positions matching TRBD1. CDR1 and CDR2 from the germline V gene are MDHEN and SYDVKM. With 3 bases clipped from V and 2 bases from J, the junction kept 5 bases outside the gene matches. The CDR3 extends over 17 amino acids. CDR3 residues: CASSLGTGPTYNSPLHF. The DNA of the CDR3 is TGTGCCAGCAGTTTGGGGACAGGGCCTACCTATAATTCACCCCTCCACTTT. The complete variable domain, with remaining parts taken from reference TRBV28 and TRBJ1-6, reads DVKVTQSSRYLVKRTGEKVFLECVQDMDHENMFWYRQDPGLGLRLIYFSYDVKMKEKGDIPEGYSVSREKKERFSLILESASTNQTSMYLCASSLGTGPTYNSPLHFGNGTRLTVT.

The chain has TRBV5-1 and TRBJ1-1, with 11 bases fitting TRBD1. V shed 4 bases and J 3 bases; nucleotides not matched to a gene: 20. CDR1 and CDR2 from the germline V gene are SGHRS and YFSETQ. CDR3 length equals 20 residues. The CDR3 coding sequence is TGCGCCAGCAGCCCATGGACAGGGGGCGCAAAAGGGCCCTGGGACACTGAAGCTTTCTTT. It encodes CASSPWTGGAKGPWDTEAFF.